The T cell receptor beta chain under discussion was sequenced for a study of blood T cell repertoires in COVID-19. Clinical history as reported by participants underpinned cohort assignment. Among Cohort 3 donors, those recovered had two negative PCRs, clearance, or symptom resolution. The CDR3 has 17 amino acids. Germline-derived CDR1 and CDR2 are MDHEN and SYDVKM. V lost 6 bases, J lost 1 base, and 8 bases stayed unmatched. Original methodology: Estimated nucleated cell counts came from reference gene primer amplification. Measured with immunoSEQ multiplex PCR; TCRdb has only the in-frame clones, and not every one. V, J and clone size are those of that table, while D and trimming were read from the DNA. Of a few hundred thousand clones in the sample, around 90% were seen once. This clone was seen once.

The sequenced material came from PBMCs or T cells enriched from blood (not recorded which). This chain joins TRBV28 and TRBJ2-5; 13 bases align to TRBD2. The sequence came from a woman between 18 and 29 years old who had recovered from COVID-19. The CDR3 is CASSRRLAGGTQETQYF. CDR3 sequence (DNA): TGTGCCAGCAGCCGAAGACTAGCGGGGGGCACCCAAGAGACCCAGTACTTC. Full variable domain (missing parts from reference TRBV28 and TRBJ2-5): DVKVTQSSRYLVKRTGEKVFLECVQDMDHENMFWYRQDPGLGLRLIYFSYDVKMKEKGDIPEGYSVSREKKERFSLILESASTNQTSMYLCASSRRLAGGTQETQYFGPGTRLLVL.